Listed here are 20 T cell receptor beta chains from one sample, sequenced in a study of blood T cell repertoires in COVID-19. TCRdb's table, derived via immunoSEQ multiplex PCR, lists solely in-frame clones and lacks some. The sample includes around 120,000 clones, around 79% of them seen just once. Sequences were obtained from peripheral blood. These receptors were taken from a man between 65 and 85 years old with active or convalescent COVID-19.

The rearrangement uses TRBV19 and TRBJ1-2, with a tentative D call TRBD1 (6 bases). Trimming pared 1 base from V and 6 bases from J, leaving 15 bases between. Germline CDR1 and CDR2: LNHDA and SQIVND (reference sequence). The length of the CDR3 is 15 residues. CDR3 DNA sequence: TGTGCCAGTAGTATAGCCCCTGGACAGCCTAATGGCTACACCTTC. As protein: CASSIAPGQPNGYTF.

The chain is built from TRBV6-5 and TRBJ1-2; TRBD1 aligns across 12 bases. The CDR3 extends over 16 amino acids. V gave up 7 bases and J gave up 5 bases; unmatched junction bases: 11. CDR1 MNHEY and CDR2 SVGAGI come from the germline V gene. CDR3 residues: CASIFSGTGGTYGYTF. The DNA of the CDR3 is TGTGCCAGCATTTTCTCCGGGACAGGGGGCACATATGGCTACACCTTC.

This chain links TRBV9 with TRBJ2-2, with 10 bases fitting TRBD2. This CDR3 has 16 residues. The germline V gene has CDR1 SGDLS and CDR2 YYNGEE. V trimming: 0 bases; J trimming: 4 bases; junction bases outside the gene matches: 3. The chain's CDR3 is CASSVASGSSTGELFF. DNA for the CDR3: TGTGCCAGCAGCGTAGCTAGCGGGAGTAGCACCGGGGAGCTGTTTTTT.

This chain connects TRBV5-1 to TRBJ1-1; no reliable D call. The CDR3 loop spans 14 amino acids. Germline lookup yields CDR1 SGHRS and CDR2 YFSETQ. Between the trimmed V and J ends, which lost 3 bases and 1 base, there was a span of 10 bases. CDR3: CASSSGLTNTEAFF. The CDR3 DNA reads TGCGCCAGCAGCTCGGGATTAACGAACACTGAAGCTTTCTTT.

This rearrangement joins TRBV18 to TRBJ1-6; D is uncertain. CDR1 KGHSH and CDR2 LQKENI come from the germline V gene. Trimming shortened V by 3 bases and J by 5 bases, and 17 bases separated the two germline ends. This CDR3 is built from 17 residues. CDR3 residues: CASSPNEGGANNSPLHF. CDR3 in DNA: TGTGCCAGCTCACCGAATGAAGGAGGAGCTAATAATTCACCCCTCCACTTT.

The CDR3 protein is CASSLDWEGNQPQHF. Written as DNA, the CDR3 is TGTGCCAGCAGCTTAGACTGGGAGGGCAATCAGCCCCAGCATTTT. This chain uses TRBV7-9 with TRBJ1-5; no clear D gene. V lost 1 base, J lost 2 bases, and 9 bases lay in between. The CDR3 spans 15 residues. The V gene's germline CDR1 is SEHNR and CDR2 FQNEAQ (reference sequence).

The chain carries TRBV9 and TRBJ1-2; D gene ambiguous. Trimming left V 0 bases short and J 2 bases short, with 5 bases between. The CDR3 is made up of 13 amino acids. Germline assignment: CDR1 SGDLS and CDR2 YYNGEE. The DNA for the CDR3 is TGTGCCAGCAGCGTAGAACAGAACTATGGCTACACCTTC. Residues: CASSVEQNYGYTF.

The chain is built from TRBV2 and TRBJ1-6; 7 nucleotides match TRBD1. Per the germline V gene, CDR1 is SNHLY and CDR2 is FYNNEI. CDR3 size: 17 residues. After removal of 5 bases from V and 0 bases from J, the junction contained 7 bases not matched to a gene. Here the CDR3 reads CASSPGGPPSYNSPLHF. The CDR3, as DNA: TGTGCCAGCAGTCCAGGGGGGCCCCCCTCCTATAATTCACCCCTCCACTTT.

The V call is TRBV3-1 (or the pseudogene TRBV3-2), the J call TRBJ2-5, with 9 bases lining up with TRBD2. CDR1 and CDR2 from the germline V gene are LGHDT and YNNKEL (reference sequence). Trimming took 1 base from V and 1 from J; bases not matched to a gene: 4. There are 16 residues in the CDR3. CDR3 in amino acids: CASSQGRRGGQETQYF. DNA for the CDR3: TGTGCCAGCAGCCAAGGAAGGCGGGGGGGCCAAGAGACCCAGTACTTC.

CDR3: CASSTGFSSYNEQFF. The CDR3 nucleotides read TGTGCCAGCAGCACAGGTTTCAGCTCCTACAATGAGCAGTTCTTC. J is TRBJ2-1 and V is TRBV11-2, with D possibly TRBD1 on 5 matching bases. Germline V lookup: CDR1 SGHAT, CDR2 FQNNGV. V lost 5 bases, J lost 0 bases, and 11 bases lay in between. This CDR3 has 15 residues.

The CDR3 loop reads CASSQGQPDSGNTIYF. The CDR3 nucleotides read TGTGCCAGCTCCCAGGGACAGCCAGACTCTGGAAACACCATATATTTT. The V call is TRBV18, the J call TRBJ1-3; 7 positions agree with TRBD1. After removal of 6 bases from V and 0 bases from J, the junction contained 8 bases not matched to a gene. This CDR3 spans 16 amino acids. Germline-derived CDR1 and CDR2 are KGHSH and LQKENI.

V gene TRBV5-1 combines with J gene TRBJ2-1, with D possibly TRBD1 on 6 matching bases. The CDR3 extends over 15 amino acids. Germline V gene lookup returns CDR1 SGHRS and CDR2 YFSETQ. V lost 4 bases to trimming and J lost 0 bases, with 11 bases between them. DNA for the CDR3: TGCGCCAGCAGCCCCACAGGGAACTCCTACAATGAGCAGTTCTTC. Encoded protein: CASSPTGNSYNEQFF. Full variable domain (rest looked up from reference TRBV5-1 and TRBJ2-1): KAGVTQTPRYLIKTRGQQVTLSCSPISGHRSVSWYQQTPGQGLQFLFEYFSETQRNKGNFPGRFSGRQFSNSRSEMNVSTLELGDSALYLCASSPTGNSYNEQFFGPGTRLTVL.

CDR3 loop: CASSTRRGLSEQYF. CDR3 sequence (DNA): TGTGCCAGCAGTACCCGACGAGGGTTGAGCGAGCAGTACTTC. The gene calls are TRBV28 and TRBJ2-7; weak D call: TRBD2 (5 bases). The CDR3 length is 14 residues. V lost 5 bases and J 6 bases, leaving 17 bases between the germline ends. Germline CDR1 is MDHEN and CDR2 is SYDVKM.

The V gene is TRBV27, the J gene TRBJ1-6; no reliable D call. Trimming took off 2 bases at V and 13 bases at J, with 12 bases between the two ends. The germline V gene encodes CDR1 MNHEY and CDR2 SMNVEV (reference sequence). The CDR3 totals 13 residues. CDR3 nucleotides: TGTGCCAGCAGTTTAGGGCCCTCGACCCCCCTCCACTTT. Its translation: CASSLGPSTPLHF.

This clone was seen a few times. The rearrangement joins TRBV30 to TRBJ1-1; no clear D gene. Deletions cut 5 bases from V and 6 bases from J, with 10 bases between. Germline V gene lookup returns CDR1 GTSNPN and CDR2 SVGIG (reference sequence). CDR3 length: 11 residues. This CDR3 is CAWDYNPEAFF. The CDR3 region has the DNA TGTGCCTGGGACTATAACCCTGAAGCTTTCTTT.

The rearrangement joins TRBV30 to TRBJ2-3; 9 nucleotides match TRBD2. Trimming removed 7 bases from V and 6 bases from J; junction bases left unmatched: 5. Germline lookup yields CDR1 GTSNPN and CDR2 SVGIG (reference sequence). The CDR3 sequence is 12 residues long. The CDR3 protein is CALGLALDTQYF. DNA of the CDR3: TGTGCCTTAGGACTAGCGTTGGATACGCAGTATTTT.

V is TRBV6-6 and J is TRBJ1-2, with 12 bases lining up with TRBD1. The CDR3 is made up of 17 amino acids. Looked up from germline, CDR1 is MNHNY and CDR2 is SVGAGI (reference sequence). The J segment lost 3 bases and the V segment lost 5 bases, leaving 10 bases of the junction unmatched. Written as DNA, the CDR3 is TGTGCCAGCAGTCAGGCCGGGACAGGGGGCGCCCACTATGGCTACACCTTC. Translating gives CASSQAGTGGAHYGYTF.

This clone was recorded once. The chain links TRBV2 to TRBJ1-2; D might be TRBD1 (5 bases). V dropped 8 bases and J dropped 6 bases, with 16 bases sitting between them. Germline V gene data show CDR1 as SNHLY and CDR2 as FYNNEI. The CDR3 is 13 amino acids. In DNA form, the CDR3 reads TGTGCCAGCGGAGCAGGGCCGAATAATGGCTACACCTTC. It codes for CASGAGPNNGYTF.

The V call is TRBV5-4, the J call TRBJ2-7; D not resolved. CDR3 length equals 15 residues. Between the trimmed V and J ends, which lost 2 bases and 2 bases, there was a span of 14 bases. The germline V gene has CDR1 SGHNT and CDR2 YYREEE (reference sequence). The CDR3 sequence: CASSLPNMSPYEQYF. The DNA of the CDR3 is TGTGCCAGCAGCTTACCGAACATGTCCCCCTACGAGCAGTACTTC. Complete variable domain (other parts from reference TRBV5-4 and TRBJ2-7): ETGVTQSPTHLIKTRGQQVTLRCSSQSGHNTVSWYQQALGQGPQFIFQYYREEENGRGNFPPRFSGLQFPNYSSELNVNALELDDSALYLCASSLPNMSPYEQYFGPGTRLTVT.

The chain is built from TRBV3-1 (or the pseudogene TRBV3-2) and TRBJ2-7; D is perhaps TRBD1 (6 bases). Trimming pared 2 bases from V and 2 bases from J, leaving 10 bases between. Germline V gene lookup returns CDR1 LGHDT and CDR2 YNNKEL (reference sequence). The CDR3 consists of 14 residues. CDR3 sequence: CASSQWDNPYEQYF. As DNA, the CDR3 is TGTGCCAGCAGCCAATGGGACAACCCCTACGAGCAGTACTTC.